This TCR beta chain was documented in a study of OX40 agonist ivuxolimab in advanced cancers. Study details: Prior anti-PD-1, anti-PD-L1 or anti-CTLA-4 therapy did not bar entry, and roughly 40% had some.

Excluded were patients having autoimmune disease history or systemic immunosuppression. Germline V lookup: CDR1 SGDLS, CDR2 YYNGEE. CDR3 length equals 15 residues. Between the trimmed V and J ends, which lost 3 bases and 3 bases, there was a span of 12 bases. A single count supports this clone. As yet, its antigen is unknown. Study observations and caveats: Antigen targets of the expanded peripheral T cells went undetermined. Certain nonresponders additionally had low normalized T-cell clonal expansion.

Assay: immunoSEQ multiplex PCR; the TCRdb copy retains only in-frame clones and omits some. Among over 100,000 clones listed, approximately 90% were seen once. The sequenced sample was CD4+ or CD8+ T cells sorted from blood, obtained in a trial of the OX40 agonist ivuxolimab. V gene TRBV9 combines with J gene TRBJ1-4; D possibly corresponds to TRBD1 (6 bases). The source is an adult with an advanced solid tumor such as melanoma, head and neck, liver or kidney cancer. CDR3: CASSASGQSNEKLFF. The CDR3 DNA reads TGTGCCAGCAGCGCCTCTGGACAGTCTAATGAAAAACTGTTTTTT.